This T cell receptor beta chain was recorded in a study of CD8 T cells in ankylosing spondylitis. Study results and caveats: Several of the motif variants were reported before in synovial fluid and blood from reactive arthritis. Clones linked to the disease showed a CD8+ phenotype. They occurred at relatively low frequencies in peripheral blood. The authors reported significant enrichment of disease-linked clones in matched ankylosing spondylitis synovial fluid. Typical of ankylosing spondylitis blood, it appeared, was a TCR beta motif of eight highly homologous variants.

As the method for making TCR beta libraries, quantitative 5'-RACE with molecular barcodes was used. Via MiXCR, TCRdb re-called the 5' RACE reads, giving one row per CDR3 protein. The table lists just under 550,000 distinct CDR3 sequences, approximately 12% of them singletons, with around 7% in the top ten. About this clonotype: Its specificity is unknown.

The sequenced sample consisted of blood, either unsorted or a sorted T cell fraction (not recorded which). This TCR was sampled from a male donor with ankylosing spondylitis.

CDR3 nucleotides: TGTGCCAGCAGCTTCTTGACAGGGAACACTGAAGCTTTCTTT. Translated: CASSFLTGNTEAFF. V usage is TRBV7-8 and J usage is TRBJ1-1, with D maybe TRBD1 (6 bases). The V end was cut by 3 bases, the J end by 1 base, with 9 bases between. The CDR3 has 14 amino acids. CDR1 is SGHVS, CDR2 FQNEAQ, per germline.